Each of the 19 T cell receptor beta chains below was sequenced from the same sample in a study of monozygotic twins with inflammatory bowel disease. TCRdb re-called the 5' RACE reads and gives one entry per CDR3 protein, without DNA. Its listing shows 200,000 to 250,000 distinct CDR3 sequences. Sequences were obtained from blood. These receptor sequences come from a human donor with ulcerative colitis or Crohn's disease, or a healthy co-twin of an affected twin (not recorded which).

This sequence joins TRBV6-1 and TRBJ1-1. The CDR3 has 11 residues. The germline V gene encodes CDR1 MNHNS and CDR2 SASEGT. CDR3 region: CAIRRADEAFF.

The chain recombines TRBV15 with TRBJ2-3; there is no DNA to check the TCRdb D call of TRBD1. Germline CDR1 and CDR2: LNHNV and YYDKDF (reference sequence). The length of the CDR3 is 17 residues. The CDR3 sequence is CATSRGGTYLSTDTQYF.

This chain's CDR3 is CASSPGVGTGELFF. The chain has TRBV4-3 and TRBJ2-2. Germline V CDR1 and CDR2: LGHNA, YSLEER. The CDR3 consists of 14 residues.

The chain is built from TRBV20-1 and TRBJ2-3; TCRdb returns TRBD2, unconfirmable since there is no DNA. The CDR3 has 13 residues. Germline loops: CDR1 DFQATT, CDR2 SNEGSKA (reference sequence). CDR3 region: CSARVAGSDTQYF.

The chain links TRBV20-1 to TRBJ2-7; checking the TCRdb D call of TRBD2 is not possible without DNA. The germline CDR1 and CDR2 sequences are DFQATT and SNEGSKA (reference sequence). The CDR3 consists of 14 residues. The chain's CDR3 is CSARDRRRVYEQYF.

The chain has TRBV7-6 and TRBJ1-6; TCRdb gives TRBD1 as the D gene, but with no DNA this cannot be confirmed. The germline V gene encodes CDR1 SGHVS and CDR2 FNYEAQ. The CDR3 runs to 16 residues. The CDR3 here is CASSLTPGQGDSPLHF.

The chain recombines TRBV20-1 with TRBJ1-1. The CDR3 runs to 13 residues. Per the germline V gene, CDR1 is DFQATT and CDR2 is SNEGSKA (reference sequence). The chain's CDR3 is CSARVQAGGEAFF.

This chain joins TRBV6-2 or TRBV6-3 and TRBJ1-2; as DNA is missing, the TRBD1 call by TCRdb cannot be tested. The germline gives CDR1 MNHEY, CDR2 SVGEGT. This CDR3 is 15 amino acids long. CDR3 sequence: CASSWGYGGWDGYTF.

V gene TRBV19 combines with J gene TRBJ2-7. Germline CDR1 and CDR2: LNHDA and SQIVND (reference sequence). This CDR3 has 14 amino acids. This chain's CDR3 is CASSIGLEPYEQYF. Full variable domain (rest looked up from reference TRBV19 and TRBJ2-7): DGGITQSPKYLFRKEGQNVTLSCEQNLNHDAMYWYRQDPGQGLRLIYYSQIVNDFQKGDIAEGYSVSREKKESFPLTVTSAQKNPTAFYLCASSIGLEPYEQYFGPGTRLTVT.

The V gene is TRBV4-1, the J gene TRBJ2-1; TCRdb returns TRBD2, unconfirmable since there is no DNA. Germline V gene sequence: CDR1 MGHRA, CDR2 YSYEKL. The length of the CDR3 is 16 residues. CDR3: CASSQPSGVVYNEQFF.

The chain is built from TRBV12-3 or TRBV12-4 and TRBJ2-2; the D gene TCRdb calls, TRBD1, cannot be checked with no DNA. There are 17 residues in the CDR3. The CDR3 spells CASSANPGTDNTGELFF.

The CDR3 here is CASSYGQGGLNTEAFF. The J gene is TRBJ1-1, the V gene TRBV6-5. This CDR3 has 16 residues. Looked up from germline, CDR1 is MNHEY and CDR2 is SVGAGI.

The V and J genes are TRBV7-2 and TRBJ1-5; TCRdb designates TRBD1, a call that cannot be tested without DNA. Germline lookup yields CDR1 SGHTA and CDR2 FQGNSA. CDR3 size: 15 residues. CDR3 region: CASSLAARGNQPQHF.

The chain links TRBV20-1 to TRBJ2-2; TCRdb's D call, TRBD1, is unchecked because there is no DNA. The CDR3 spans 14 residues. Germline lookup yields CDR1 DFQATT and CDR2 SNEGSKA (reference sequence). The CDR3: CSARGTGNTGELFF.

The rearrangement uses TRBV7-9 and TRBJ1-6; with no DNA, the TCRdb D assignment of TRBD1 cannot be verified. The CDR3 covers 14 residues. Germline V lookup: CDR1 SEHNR, CDR2 FQNEAQ (reference sequence). CDR3 loop: CASSSTVRNSPLHF.

The chain has TRBV7-3 and TRBJ1-1; TCRdb names TRBD1, which stays unverified in the absence of DNA. The CDR3 is 16 amino acids. CDR1 and CDR2 (germline): SGHTA, FQGTGA. CDR3 in amino acids: CASSATGTGKGTEAFF.

CDR3 in amino acids: CASTDSGRVSYNEQFF. The genes are TRBV19 and TRBJ2-1; the TCRdb D gene call, TRBD2, has no DNA to confirm it. This CDR3 is 16 amino acids long. Germline V gives CDR1 LNHDA, CDR2 SQIVND (reference sequence).

This chain uses TRBV6-5 with TRBJ2-3; TCRdb designates TRBD2, a call that cannot be tested without DNA. This CDR3 contains 16 residues. The V gene's germline CDR1 is MNHEY and CDR2 SVGAGI. The chain's CDR3 is CASSYLGPSSTDTQYF.

The J gene is TRBJ1-2, the V gene TRBV7-8; absent DNA, TCRdb's TRBD1 call cannot be checked. From germline, CDR1 is SGHVS and CDR2 FQNEAQ. The CDR3 has 15 amino acids. The CDR3 protein is CASSLARGGDYGYTF.